This T cell receptor beta chain stems from a study of blood T cell repertoires in COVID-19. Study-wide context: T cells, B-cell-depleted T cells, or PBMCs provided the cDNA or gDNA that served as material.

Original analysis: Reference gene primers were amplified, and this amplification served to estimate nucleated cell counts. The data were produced by immunoSEQ multiplex PCR, yet TCRdb's version contains in-frame clones alone and is incomplete. The V and J calls and clone size come from that table; D and trimming were worked out from the DNA. Altogether about 190,000 clones are present, approximately 84% being singletons, with the ten largest covering more than 4.5%. This clone was observed a few times. Within the sample, other DNA sequences also encode this same CDR3. Germline V gene data show CDR1 as SGDLS and CDR2 as YYNGEE. Trimming took off 0 bases at V and 2 bases at J, with 5 bases between the two ends. The CDR3 totals 13 residues.

The sequence derives from an older woman with active or convalescent COVID-19. The chain recombines TRBV9 with TRBJ2-5; D call uncertain. The sample taken for sequencing was peripheral blood. Here the CDR3 DNA reads TGTGCCAGCAGCGTAGGGCAGCAAGAGACCCAGTACTTC. It is translated as CASSVGQQETQYF.